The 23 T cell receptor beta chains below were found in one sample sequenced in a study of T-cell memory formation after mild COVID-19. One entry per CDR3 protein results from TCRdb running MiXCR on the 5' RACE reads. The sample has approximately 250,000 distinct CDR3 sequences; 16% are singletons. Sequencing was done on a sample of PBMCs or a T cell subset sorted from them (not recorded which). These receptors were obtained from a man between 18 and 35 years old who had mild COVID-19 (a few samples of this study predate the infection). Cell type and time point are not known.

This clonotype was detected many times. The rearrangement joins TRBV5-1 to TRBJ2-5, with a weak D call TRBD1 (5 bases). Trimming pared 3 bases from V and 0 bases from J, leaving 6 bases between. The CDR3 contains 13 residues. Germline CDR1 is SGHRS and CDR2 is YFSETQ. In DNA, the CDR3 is TGCGCCAGCAGCTCGGACAACCAAGAGACCCAGTACTTC. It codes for CASSSDNQETQYF.

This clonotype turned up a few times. CDR3 residues: CASHSPVEDYGYTF. CDR3 DNA sequence: TGCGCCAGCCACTCTCCGGTGGAGGACTATGGCTACACCTTC. J is TRBJ1-2 and V is TRBV4-1; no reliable D call. The CDR3 runs to 14 residues. Germline loops: CDR1 MGHRA, CDR2 YSYEKL. The V end was cut by 8 bases, the J end by 3 bases, with 16 bases between.

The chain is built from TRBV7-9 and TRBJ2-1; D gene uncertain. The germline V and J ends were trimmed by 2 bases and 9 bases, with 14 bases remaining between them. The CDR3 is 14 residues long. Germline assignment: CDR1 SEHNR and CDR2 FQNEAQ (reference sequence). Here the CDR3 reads CASSLSRWDAEQFF. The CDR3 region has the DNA TGTGCCAGCAGCTTATCGCGGTGGGATGCTGAGCAGTTCTTC.

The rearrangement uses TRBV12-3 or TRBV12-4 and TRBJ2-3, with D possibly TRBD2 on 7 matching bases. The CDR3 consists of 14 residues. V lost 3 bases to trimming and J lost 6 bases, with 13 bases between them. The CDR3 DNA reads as TGTGCCAGCAGTTTTACCGGGGGGCGGGATACGCAGTATTTT. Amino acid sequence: CASSFTGGRDTQYF.

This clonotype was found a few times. CDR3 sequence (DNA): TGTGCCAGTAGGACAGGGATGGAGACCCAGTACTTC. Amino acid sequence: CASRTGMETQYF. The rearrangement links TRBV25-1 to TRBJ2-5, with TRBD1 matching 8 bases. The germline V gene has CDR1 MGHDK and CDR2 SYGVNS. The CDR3 sequence is 12 residues long. V lost 9 bases and J lost 5; bases outside the gene matches: 5. Filled out from reference TRBV25-1 and TRBJ2-5, the complete variable domain reads EADIYQTPRYLVIGTGKKITLECSQTMGHDKMYWYQQDPGMELHLIHYSYGVNSTEKGDLSSESTVSRIRTEHFPLTLESARPSHTSQYLCASRTGMETQYFGPGTRLLVL.

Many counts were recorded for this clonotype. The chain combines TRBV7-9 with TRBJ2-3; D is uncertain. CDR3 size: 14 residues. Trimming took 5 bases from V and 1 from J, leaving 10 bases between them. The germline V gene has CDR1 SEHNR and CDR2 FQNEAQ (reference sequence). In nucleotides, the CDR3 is TGTGCCAGCAGCATACAGTCACGCACAGATACGCAGTATTTT. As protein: CASSIQSRTDTQYF.

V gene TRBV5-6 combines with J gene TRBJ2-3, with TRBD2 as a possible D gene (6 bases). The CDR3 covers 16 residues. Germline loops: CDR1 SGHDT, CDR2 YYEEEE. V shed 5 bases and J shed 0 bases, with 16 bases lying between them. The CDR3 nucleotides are TGTGCCAGCAGAAGGTACCCGGGGGAGAGCACAGATACGCAGTATTTT. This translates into CASRRYPGESTDTQYF.

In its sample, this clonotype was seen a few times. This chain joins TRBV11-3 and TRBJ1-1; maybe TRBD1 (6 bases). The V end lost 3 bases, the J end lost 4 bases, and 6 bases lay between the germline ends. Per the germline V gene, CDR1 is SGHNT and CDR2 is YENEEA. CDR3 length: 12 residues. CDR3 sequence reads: CASSFRGTEAFF. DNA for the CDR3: TGTGCCAGCAGCTTCAGGGGCACTGAAGCTTTCTTT.

CDR3 nucleotide sequence: TGTGCCATCAGAGAGAAAGGCTCCTACGAGCAGTACGTC. This encodes CAIREKGSYEQYV. This rearrangement joins TRBV10-3 to TRBJ2-7; D is unresolved. With 6 bases removed from V and 0 bases from J, the gap between germline ends came to 9 bases. CDR3 length equals 13 residues. Germline loops: CDR1 ENHRY, CDR2 SYGVKD.

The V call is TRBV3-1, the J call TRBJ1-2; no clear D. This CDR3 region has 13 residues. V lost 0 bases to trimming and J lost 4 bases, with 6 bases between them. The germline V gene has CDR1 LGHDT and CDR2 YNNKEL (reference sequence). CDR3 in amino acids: CASSQDRFYGYTF. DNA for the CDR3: TGTGCCAGCAGCCAAGACAGGTTCTATGGCTACACCTTC.

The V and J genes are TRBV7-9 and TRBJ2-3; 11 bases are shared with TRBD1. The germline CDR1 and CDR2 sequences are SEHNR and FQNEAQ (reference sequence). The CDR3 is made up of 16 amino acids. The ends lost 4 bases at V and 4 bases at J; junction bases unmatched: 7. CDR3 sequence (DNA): TGTGCCAGCAGCTCTCACGGGACAGGGGGTGCAGATACGCAGTATTTT. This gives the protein CASSSHGTGGADTQYF.

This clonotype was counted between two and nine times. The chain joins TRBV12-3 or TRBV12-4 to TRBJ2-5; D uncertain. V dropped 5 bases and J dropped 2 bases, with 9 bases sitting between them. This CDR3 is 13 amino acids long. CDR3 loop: CASSPQEQETQYF. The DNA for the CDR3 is TGTGCCAGCAGTCCTCAGGAGCAAGAGACCCAGTACTTC.

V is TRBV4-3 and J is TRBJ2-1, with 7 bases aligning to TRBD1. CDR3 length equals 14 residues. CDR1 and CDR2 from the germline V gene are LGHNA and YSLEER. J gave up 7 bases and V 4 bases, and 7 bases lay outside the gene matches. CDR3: CASSRRGLQNEQFF. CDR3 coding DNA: TGCGCCAGCAGCCGTAGGGGGCTGCAGAATGAGCAGTTCTTC.

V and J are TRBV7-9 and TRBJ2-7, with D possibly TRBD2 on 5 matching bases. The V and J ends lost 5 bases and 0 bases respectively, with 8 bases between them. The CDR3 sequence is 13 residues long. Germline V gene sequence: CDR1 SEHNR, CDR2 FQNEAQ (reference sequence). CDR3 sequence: CASSPEGSYEQYV. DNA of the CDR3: TGTGCCAGCAGCCCCGAGGGCTCCTACGAGCAGTACGTC.

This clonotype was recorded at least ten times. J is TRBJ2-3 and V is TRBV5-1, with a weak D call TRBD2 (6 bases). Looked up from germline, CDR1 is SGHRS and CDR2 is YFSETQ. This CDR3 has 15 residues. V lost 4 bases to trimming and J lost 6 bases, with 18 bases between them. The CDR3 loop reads CASSIGLTRGDTQYF. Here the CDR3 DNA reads TGCGCCAGCAGCATTGGTCTGACCCGGGGGGATACGCAGTATTTT.

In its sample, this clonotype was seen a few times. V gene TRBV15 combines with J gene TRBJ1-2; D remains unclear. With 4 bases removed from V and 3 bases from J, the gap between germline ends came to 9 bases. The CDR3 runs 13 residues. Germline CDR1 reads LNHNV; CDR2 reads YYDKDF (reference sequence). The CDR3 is CATSKDGDYGYTF. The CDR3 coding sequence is TGTGCCACCAGCAAAGACGGAGACTATGGCTACACCTTC.

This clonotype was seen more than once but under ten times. The CDR3 sequence is CSASSGVYQETQYF. The CDR3 DNA reads TGCAGTGCTAGCAGCGGGGTTTACCAAGAGACCCAGTACTTC. The chain links TRBV20-1 to TRBJ2-5, with 7 nucleotides matching TRBD2. Germline CDR1 reads DFQATT; CDR2 reads SNEGSKA (reference sequence). The CDR3 loop spans 14 amino acids. The V and J ends lost 3 bases and 0 bases, in that order; junction bases with no gene match: 4.

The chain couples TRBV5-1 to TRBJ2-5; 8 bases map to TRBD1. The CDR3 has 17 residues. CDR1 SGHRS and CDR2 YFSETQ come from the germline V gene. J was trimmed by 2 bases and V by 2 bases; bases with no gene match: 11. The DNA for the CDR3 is TGCGCCAGCAGCTTCTCTCGGGACAGGAACTTTCAAGAGACCCAGTACTTC. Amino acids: CASSFSRDRNFQETQYF.

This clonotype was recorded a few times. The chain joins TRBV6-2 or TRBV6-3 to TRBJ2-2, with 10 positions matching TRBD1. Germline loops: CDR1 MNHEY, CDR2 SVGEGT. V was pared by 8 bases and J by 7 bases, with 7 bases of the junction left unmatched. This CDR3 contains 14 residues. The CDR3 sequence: CASRDRGLYGELFF. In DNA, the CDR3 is TGTGCCAGCCGAGACAGGGGGCTTTACGGGGAGCTGTTTTTT.

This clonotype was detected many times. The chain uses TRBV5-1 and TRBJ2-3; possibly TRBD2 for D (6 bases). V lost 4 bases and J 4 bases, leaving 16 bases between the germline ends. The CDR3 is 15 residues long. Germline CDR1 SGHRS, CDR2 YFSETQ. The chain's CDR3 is CASSGGTYRADTQYF. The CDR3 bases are TGCGCCAGCAGCGGAGGGACCTATAGGGCAGATACGCAGTATTTT. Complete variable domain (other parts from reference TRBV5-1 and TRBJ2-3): KAGVTQTPRYLIKTRGQQVTLSCSPISGHRSVSWYQQTPGQGLQFLFEYFSETQRNKGNFPGRFSGRQFSNSRSEMNVSTLELGDSALYLCASSGGTYRADTQYFGPGTRLTVL.

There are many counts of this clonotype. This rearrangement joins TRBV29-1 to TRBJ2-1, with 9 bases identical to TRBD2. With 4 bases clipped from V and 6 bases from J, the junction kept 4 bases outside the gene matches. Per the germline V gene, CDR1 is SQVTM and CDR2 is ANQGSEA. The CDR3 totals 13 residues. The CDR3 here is CSVGTSDVNEQFF. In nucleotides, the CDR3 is TGCAGCGTTGGGACTAGCGACGTCAATGAGCAGTTCTTC.

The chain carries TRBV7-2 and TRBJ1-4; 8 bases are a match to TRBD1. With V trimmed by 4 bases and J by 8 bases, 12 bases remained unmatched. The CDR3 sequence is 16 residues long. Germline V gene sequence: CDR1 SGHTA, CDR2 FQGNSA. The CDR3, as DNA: TGTGCCAGCAGCTCGCAACCCCAGGGGGCGGGGGAAAAACTGTTTTTT. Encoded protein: CASSSQPQGAGEKLFF.

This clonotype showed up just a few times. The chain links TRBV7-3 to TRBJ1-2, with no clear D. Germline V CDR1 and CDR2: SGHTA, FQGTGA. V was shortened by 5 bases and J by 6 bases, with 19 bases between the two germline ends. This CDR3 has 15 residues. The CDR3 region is CASSTRSGPRDGYTF. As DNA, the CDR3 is TGTGCCAGCAGCACCCGATCCGGGCCCCGGGATGGCTACACCTTC.